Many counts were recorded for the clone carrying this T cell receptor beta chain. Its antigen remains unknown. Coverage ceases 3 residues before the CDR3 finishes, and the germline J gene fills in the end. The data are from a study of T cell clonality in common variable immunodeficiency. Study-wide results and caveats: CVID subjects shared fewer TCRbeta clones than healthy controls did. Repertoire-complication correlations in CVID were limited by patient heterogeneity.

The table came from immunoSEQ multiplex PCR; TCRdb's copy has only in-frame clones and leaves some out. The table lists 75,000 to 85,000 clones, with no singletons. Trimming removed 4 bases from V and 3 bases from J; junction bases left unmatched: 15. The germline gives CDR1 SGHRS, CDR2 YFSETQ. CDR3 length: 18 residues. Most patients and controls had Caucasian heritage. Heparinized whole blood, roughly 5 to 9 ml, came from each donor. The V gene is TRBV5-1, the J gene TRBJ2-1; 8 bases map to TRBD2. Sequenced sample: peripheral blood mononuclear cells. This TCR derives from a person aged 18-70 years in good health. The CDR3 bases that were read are TGCGCCAGCAGCCCCCGGAGCGGGAGAGGTTGGCTCTACAATGAG. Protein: CASSPRSGRGWLYNE. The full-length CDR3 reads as CASSPRSGRGWLYNEQFF. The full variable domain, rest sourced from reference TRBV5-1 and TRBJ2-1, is KAGVTQTPRYLIKTRGQQVTLSCSPISGHRSVSWYQQTPGQGLQFLFEYFSETQRNKGNFPGRFSGRQFSNSRSEMNVSTLELGDSALYLCASSPRSGRGWLYNEQFFGPGTRLTVL.